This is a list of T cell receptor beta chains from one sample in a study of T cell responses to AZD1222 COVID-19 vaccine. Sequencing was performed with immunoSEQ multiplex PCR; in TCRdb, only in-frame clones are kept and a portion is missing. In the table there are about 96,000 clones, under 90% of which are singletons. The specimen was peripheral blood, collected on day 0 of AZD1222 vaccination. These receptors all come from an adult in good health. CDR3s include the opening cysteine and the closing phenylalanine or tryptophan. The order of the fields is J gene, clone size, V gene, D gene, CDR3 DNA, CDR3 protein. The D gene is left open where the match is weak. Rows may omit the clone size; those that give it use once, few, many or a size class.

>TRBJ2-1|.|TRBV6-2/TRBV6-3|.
TGTGCCAGCACCCCCCTCGGGAGCTACAATGAGCAGTTCTTC
CASTPLGSYNEQFF
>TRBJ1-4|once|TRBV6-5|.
TGTGCCAGCAGTTACTCCTCGGGAGGGGAAAAACTGTTTTTT
CASSYSSGGEKLFF
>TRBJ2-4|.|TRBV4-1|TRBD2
TGCGCCAGCAGCCAAGTAGGGCGGGGGAAGAAAAACATTCAGTACTTC
CASSQVGRGKKNIQYF
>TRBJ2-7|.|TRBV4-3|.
TGCGCCAGCAGCCAAGATCTAGGGGCCTACGAGCAGTACTTC
CASSQDLGAYEQYF
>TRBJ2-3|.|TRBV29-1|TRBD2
TGCAGCGTAAATCCCGGGACTAGCGCTCGCACAGATACGCAGTATTTT
CSVNPGTSARTDTQYF
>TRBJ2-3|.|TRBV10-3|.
TGTGCCATCAGTGAGCAGGCTAGCGCAGATACGCAGTATTTT
CAISEQASADTQYF
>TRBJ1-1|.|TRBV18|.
TGTGCCAGCTCACCAATAGACGGGGCGGCCGGCACTGAAGCTTTCTTT
CASSPIDGAAGTEAFF
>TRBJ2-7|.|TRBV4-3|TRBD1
TGCGCCAGCAGCCAAGATAGACGGGGACAGGGGTCCTACGAGCAGTACTTC
CASSQDRRGQGSYEQYF
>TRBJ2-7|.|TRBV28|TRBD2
TGTGCCAGCAGCCCCGGGGGAGGGGTCCACGAGCAGTACTTC
CASSPGGGVHEQYF
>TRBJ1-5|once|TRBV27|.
TGTGCCAGTAAAAGAAATAGCAATCAGCCCCAGCATTTT
CASKRNSNQPQHF
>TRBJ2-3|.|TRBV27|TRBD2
TGTGCCAGCAGTCCATCACTAGCGGGAGGGACAGATACGCAGTATTTT
CASSPSLAGGTDTQYF
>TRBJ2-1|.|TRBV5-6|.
TGTGCCAGCAGCCCTTGGAGGAGCAGCAGCTCCTACAATGAGCAGTTCTTC
CASSPWRSSSSYNEQFF
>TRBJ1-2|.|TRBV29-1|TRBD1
TGCAGCGTTGCGCCGGGACAGGGGGGGACTGGTGGCTACACCTTC
CSVAPGQGGTGGYTF
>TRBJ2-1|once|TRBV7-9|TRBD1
TGTGCCAGCATCCGGGACAGGGGGAACAATGAGCAGTTCTTC
CASIRDRGNNEQFF
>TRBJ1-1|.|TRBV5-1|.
TGCGCCAGCAGCTTGGCTGGGATGAACACTGAAGCTTTCTTT
CASSLAGMNTEAFF
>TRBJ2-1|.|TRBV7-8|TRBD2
TGTGCCAGCAGCGCAGTACTAGCGATCTCCTACAATGAGCAGTTCTTC
CASSAVLAISYNEQFF
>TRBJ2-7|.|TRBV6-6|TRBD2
TGTGCCAGCAAACCCGGGACTAGCCAGTACGTGCAGTACTTC
CASKPGTSQYVQYF
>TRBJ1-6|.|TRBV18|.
TGTGCCAGCTCACCTGGTGGCGAAAATTCACCCCTCCACTTT
CASSPGGENSPLHF